This passage covers 2 T cell receptor beta chains from one sample sequenced in a study of shared clonotypes between healthy human individuals. Generated by immunoSEQ multiplex PCR, the TCRdb table keeps only in-frame clones and is missing some. Found here are 2 million to 2.5 million clones, roughly 95% of them singletons; the top ten hold about 0.13%. The material sequenced was naive CD4+ T cells sorted from blood. As for subset: CD45RA+ positively selected. The receptor set was obtained from a man aged 18 to 35 in good health.

V gene TRBV4-2 combines with J gene TRBJ2-1, with D possibly TRBD2 on 6 matching bases. CDR1 and CDR2 from the germline V gene are LGHNA and YNFKEQ. The CDR3 consists of 19 residues. Between the trimmed V and J ends, which lost 5 bases and 0 bases, there was a span of 23 bases. The CDR3 bases are TGTGCCAGCAGCTACGACTTTAGGTACCGGGAGAGCTCCTACAATGAGCAGTTCTTC. Protein product: CASSYDFRYRESSYNEQFF.

The rearrangement joins TRBV27 to TRBJ1-2; perhaps TRBD1 as D (5 bases). This CDR3 contains 13 residues. From germline, CDR1 is MNHEY and CDR2 SMNVEV (reference sequence). The V gene lost 5 bases and the J gene lost 8 bases, with 15 bases spanning the gap. The CDR3 sequence: CASSVRDGGGYTF. As DNA, the CDR3 is TGTGCCAGCAGTGTACGGGACGGAGGAGGCTACACCTTC.